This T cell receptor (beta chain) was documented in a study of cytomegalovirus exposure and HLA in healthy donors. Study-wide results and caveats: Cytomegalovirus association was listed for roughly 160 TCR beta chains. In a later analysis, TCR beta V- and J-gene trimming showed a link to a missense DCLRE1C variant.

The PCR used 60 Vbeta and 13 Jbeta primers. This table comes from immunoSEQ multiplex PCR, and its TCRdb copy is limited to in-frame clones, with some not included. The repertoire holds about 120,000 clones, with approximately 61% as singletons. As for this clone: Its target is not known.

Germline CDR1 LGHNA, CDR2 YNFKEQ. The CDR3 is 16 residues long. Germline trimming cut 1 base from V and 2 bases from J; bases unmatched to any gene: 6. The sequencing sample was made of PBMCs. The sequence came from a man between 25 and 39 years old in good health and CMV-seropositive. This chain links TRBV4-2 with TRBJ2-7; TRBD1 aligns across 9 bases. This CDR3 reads CASSQAFGTGTYEQYF. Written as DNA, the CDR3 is TGTGCCAGCAGCCAAGCTTTTGGGACAGGGACCTACGAGCAGTACTTC.